This paragraph reports one T cell receptor (beta chain). As part of sample collection, lesional scalp punch biopsies and peripheral blood were taken from alopecia areata patients. The record originates from a study of CD8+ T cells in alopecia areata. Germline-derived CDR1 and CDR2 are MGHDK and SYGVNS. The CDR3 runs to 15 residues. V was pared by 1 base and J by 10 bases, with 17 bases between. It was cDNA, reverse transcribed from extracted RNA, that served as the sequencing template. Clones were read by immunoSEQ multiplex PCR, and TCRdb kept only the in-frame ones, dropping some. The sample has 100,000 to 150,000 clones, 47% seen once.

This sequence joins TRBV25-1 and TRBJ2-1; a possible D gene is TRBD2 (7 bases). This sequence originates from a human donor with alopecia areata. Sequences were obtained from NKG2D-low CD8+ T cells sorted from blood. Written as DNA, the CDR3 is TGTGCCAGCAGTGAATGGGGGGGCGGGAGCCCCGAGCAGTTCTTC. This encodes CASSEWGGGSPEQFF.